This entry features one TCR beta chain sequence. This entry belongs to a study of shared clonotypes between healthy human individuals. The CDR3 has 16 amino acids. CDR1 and CDR2 (germline): SGHRS, YFSETQ. Trimming at V came to 3 bases and at J to 4 bases, leaving 11 bases not matched to a gene. Only in-frame clones appear in the TCRdb table, and some are missing; sequencing was by immunoSEQ multiplex PCR. This sample has about 670,000 clones, with 72% found just once. This chain connects TRBV5-1 to TRBJ1-1; 8 nucleotides line up with TRBD1. This TCR was recovered from a woman between 25 and 40 years old in good health. Sequenced material: memory CD4+ T cells sorted from blood. The subset: CD45RA-negative fraction. The CDR3 DNA sequence: TGCGCCAGCAGCTACTCACCCCCCACAGGGGGCACTGAAGCTTTCTTT. Its protein product is CASSYSPPTGGTEAFF. The full variable domain, its missing parts supplied by reference TRBV5-1 and TRBJ1-1, is KAGVTQTPRYLIKTRGQQVTLSCSPISGHRSVSWYQQTPGQGLQFLFEYFSETQRNKGNFPGRFSGRQFSNSRSEMNVSTLELGDSALYLCASSYSPPTGGTEAFFGQGTRLTVV.